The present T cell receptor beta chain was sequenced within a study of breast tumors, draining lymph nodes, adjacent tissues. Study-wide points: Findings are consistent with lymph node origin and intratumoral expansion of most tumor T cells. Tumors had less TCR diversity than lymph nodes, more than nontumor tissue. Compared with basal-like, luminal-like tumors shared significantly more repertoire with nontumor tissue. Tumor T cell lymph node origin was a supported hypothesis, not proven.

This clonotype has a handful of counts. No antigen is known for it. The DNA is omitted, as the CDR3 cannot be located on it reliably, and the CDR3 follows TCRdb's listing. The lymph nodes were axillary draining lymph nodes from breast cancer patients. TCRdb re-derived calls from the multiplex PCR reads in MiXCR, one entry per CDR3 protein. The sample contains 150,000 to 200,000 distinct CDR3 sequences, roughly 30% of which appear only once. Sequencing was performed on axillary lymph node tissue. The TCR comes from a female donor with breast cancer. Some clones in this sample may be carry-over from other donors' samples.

CDR3 in amino acids: CASSTSTGLNEKLFF. The rearrangement joins TRBV6-5 to TRBJ1-4. The germline gives CDR1 MNHEY, CDR2 SVGAGI. The CDR3 is 15 amino acids in total, end residues counted.